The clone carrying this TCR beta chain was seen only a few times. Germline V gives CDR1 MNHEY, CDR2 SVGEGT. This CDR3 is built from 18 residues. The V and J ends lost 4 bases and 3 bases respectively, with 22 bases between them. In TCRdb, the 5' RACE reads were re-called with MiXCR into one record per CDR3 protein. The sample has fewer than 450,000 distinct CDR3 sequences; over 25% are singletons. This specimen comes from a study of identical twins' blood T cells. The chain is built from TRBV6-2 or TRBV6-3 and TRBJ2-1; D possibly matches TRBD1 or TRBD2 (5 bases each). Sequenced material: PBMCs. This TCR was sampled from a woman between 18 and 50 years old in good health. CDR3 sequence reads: CASSFEGDGTGFYNEQFF. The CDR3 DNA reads TGTGCCAGCAGTTTCGAAGGGGACGGGACGGGTTTCTACAATGAGCAGTTCTTC.